The 5 T cell receptor beta chains reported below all come from one sample, sequenced in a study of blood T cell repertoires in COVID-19. Produced via immunoSEQ multiplex PCR; TCRdb's table is partial and in-frame only. The sample gives about 150,000 clones, roughly 90% of which show up once; 2.5% to 3.5% is in the top ten. The specimen sequenced was peripheral blood. All receptors come from a man aged 55 to 70 with acute or convalescent COVID-19.

In the case of this clone: Other DNA sequences from this sample encode an identical CDR3 as well. The rearrangement links TRBV7-2 to TRBJ1-1; tentative D call: TRBD1 (5 bases). Germline V gene data show CDR1 as SGHTA and CDR2 as FQGNSA. The CDR3 is made up of 14 amino acids. V lost 0 bases to trimming and J lost 4 bases, with 9 bases between them. As DNA, the CDR3 is TGTGCCAGCAGCTTAGCCTTAGGGGTCACTGAAGCTTTCTTT. This encodes CASSLALGVTEAFF.

V usage is TRBV4-1 and J usage is TRBJ2-3; maybe TRBD1 (6 bases). CDR3 length equals 16 residues. Germline-derived CDR1 and CDR2 are MGHRA and YSYEKL. V lost 0 bases to trimming and J lost 4 bases, with 14 bases between them. This CDR3 reads CASSQESQAGADTQYF. CDR3 bases: TGCGCCAGCAGCCAAGAAAGTCAGGCAGGGGCAGATACGCAGTATTTT.

In this sample, this clone turned up a few times. The chain joins TRBV3-1 (or the pseudogene TRBV3-2) to TRBJ2-2, with 8 bases fitting TRBD1. CDR1 LGHDT and CDR2 YNNKEL come from the germline V gene (reference sequence). Trimming removed 0 bases from V and 6 bases from J; junction bases left unmatched: 3. This CDR3 region has 15 residues. The chain's CDR3 is CASSQDRGRAGELFF. The DNA of the CDR3 is TGTGCCAGCAGCCAAGACAGGGGGCGGGCCGGGGAGCTGTTTTTT.

The chain joins TRBV5-5 to TRBJ1-1, with 12 bases aligning to TRBD1. The CDR3 contains 16 residues. The germline CDR1 and CDR2 sequences are SGHKS and YYEKEE (reference sequence). The junction had 9 bases not matched to a gene; V was cut back by 0 bases and J by 9 bases. Here the CDR3 reads CASSLGGTGGTSKAFF. The CDR3 DNA reads as TGTGCCAGCAGCTTGGGAGGGACAGGGGGCACTAGTAAAGCTTTCTTT. Drawing the rest from reference TRBV5-5 and TRBJ1-1, the complete variable domain is DAGVTQSPTHLIKTRGQQVTLRCSPISGHKSVSWYQQVLGQGPQFIFQYYEKEERGRGNFPDRFSARQFPNYSSELNVNALLLGDSALYLCASSLGGTGGTSKAFFGQGTRLTVV.

The chain employs TRBV5-6 and TRBJ2-1, with D perhaps matching TRBD2 (6 bases). Germline V gene data show CDR1 as SGHDT and CDR2 as YYEEEE. The V end lost 0 bases, the J end lost 4 bases, and 8 bases lay between the germline ends. CDR3 length: 14 amino acids. The CDR3 loop reads CASSLGLAYNEQFF. For the CDR3, the DNA is TGTGCCAGCAGCTTGGGTCTAGCGTACAATGAGCAGTTCTTC.